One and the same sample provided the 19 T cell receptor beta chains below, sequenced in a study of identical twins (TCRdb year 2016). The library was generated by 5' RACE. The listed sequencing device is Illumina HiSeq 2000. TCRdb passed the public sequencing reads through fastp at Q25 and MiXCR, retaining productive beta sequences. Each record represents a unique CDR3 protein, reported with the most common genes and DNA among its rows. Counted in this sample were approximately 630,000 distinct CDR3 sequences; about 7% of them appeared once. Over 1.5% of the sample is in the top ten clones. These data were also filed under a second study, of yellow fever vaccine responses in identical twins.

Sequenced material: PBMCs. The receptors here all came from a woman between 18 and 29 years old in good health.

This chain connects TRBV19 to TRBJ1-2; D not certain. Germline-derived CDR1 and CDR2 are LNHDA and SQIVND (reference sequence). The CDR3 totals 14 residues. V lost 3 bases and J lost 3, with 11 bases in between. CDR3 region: CASSIRGSDYGYTF. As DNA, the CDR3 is TGTGCCAGTAGTATTCGTGGGTCGGACTATGGCTACACCTTC. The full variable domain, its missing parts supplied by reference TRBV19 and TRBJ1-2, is DGGITQSPKYLFRKEGQNVTLSCEQNLNHDAMYWYRQDPGQGLRLIYYSQIVNDFQKGDIAEGYSVSREKKESFPLTVTSAQKNPTAFYLCASSIRGSDYGYTFGSGTRLTVV.

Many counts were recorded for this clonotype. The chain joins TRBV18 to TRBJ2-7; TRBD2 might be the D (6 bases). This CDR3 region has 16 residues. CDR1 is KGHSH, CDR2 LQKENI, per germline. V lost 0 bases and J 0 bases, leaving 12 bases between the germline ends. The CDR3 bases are TGTGCCAGCTCACCACCGAATAGCGGTAGCTCCTACGAGCAGTACTTC. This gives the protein CASSPPNSGSSYEQYF.

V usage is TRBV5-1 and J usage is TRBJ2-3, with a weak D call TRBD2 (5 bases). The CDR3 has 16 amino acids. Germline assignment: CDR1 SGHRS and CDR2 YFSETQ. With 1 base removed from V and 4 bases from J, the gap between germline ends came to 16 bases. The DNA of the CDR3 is TGCGCCAGCAGCTTGTACTCCATTGGGAGCGCAGATACGCAGTATTTT. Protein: CASSLYSIGSADTQYF. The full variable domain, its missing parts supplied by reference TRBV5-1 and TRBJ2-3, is KAGVTQTPRYLIKTRGQQVTLSCSPISGHRSVSWYQQTPGQGLQFLFEYFSETQRNKGNFPGRFSGRQFSNSRSEMNVSTLELGDSALYLCASSLYSIGSADTQYFGPGTRLTVL.

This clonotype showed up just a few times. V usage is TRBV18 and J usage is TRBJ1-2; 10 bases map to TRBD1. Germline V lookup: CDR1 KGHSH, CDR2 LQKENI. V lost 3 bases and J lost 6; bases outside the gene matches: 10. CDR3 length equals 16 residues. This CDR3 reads CASSPATGGIWNGYTF. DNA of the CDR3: TGTGCCAGCTCACCTGCGACAGGGGGCATCTGGAATGGCTACACCTTC.

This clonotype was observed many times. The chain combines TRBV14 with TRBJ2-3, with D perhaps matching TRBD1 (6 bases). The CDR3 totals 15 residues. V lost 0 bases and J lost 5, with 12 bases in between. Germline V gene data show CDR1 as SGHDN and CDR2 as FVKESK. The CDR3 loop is CASSQDTLRGDTQYF. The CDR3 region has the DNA TGTGCCAGCAGCCAAGACACCCTCAGGGGAGATACGCAGTATTTT.

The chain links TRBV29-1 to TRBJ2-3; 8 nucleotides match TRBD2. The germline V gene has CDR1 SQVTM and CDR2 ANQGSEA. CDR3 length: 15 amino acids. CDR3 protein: CSITGGGGRTDTQYF. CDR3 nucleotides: TGCAGTATCACAGGTGGGGGCGGGAGGACAGATACGCAGTATTTT.

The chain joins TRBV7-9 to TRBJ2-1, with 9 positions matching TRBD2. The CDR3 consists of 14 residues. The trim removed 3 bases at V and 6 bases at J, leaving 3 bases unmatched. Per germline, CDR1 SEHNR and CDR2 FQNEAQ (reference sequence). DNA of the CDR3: TGTGCCAGCAGCTTGAGCGGGGGGATCAATGAGCAGTTCTTC. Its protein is CASSLSGGINEQFF.

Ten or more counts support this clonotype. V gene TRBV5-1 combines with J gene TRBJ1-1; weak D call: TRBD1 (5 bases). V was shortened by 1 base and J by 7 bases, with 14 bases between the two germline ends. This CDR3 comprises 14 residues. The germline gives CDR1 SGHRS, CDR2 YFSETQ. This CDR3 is CASSLSGTADEAFF. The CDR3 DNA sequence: TGCGCCAGCAGCTTGTCAGGGACGGCTGATGAAGCTTTCTTT.

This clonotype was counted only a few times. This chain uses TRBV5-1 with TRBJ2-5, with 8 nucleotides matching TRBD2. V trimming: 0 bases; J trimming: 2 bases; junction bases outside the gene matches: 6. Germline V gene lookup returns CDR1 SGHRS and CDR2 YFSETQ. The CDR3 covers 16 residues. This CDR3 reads CASSLASGPAQETQYF. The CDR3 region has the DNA TGCGCCAGCAGCTTGGCTAGCGGGCCTGCACAAGAGACCCAGTACTTC. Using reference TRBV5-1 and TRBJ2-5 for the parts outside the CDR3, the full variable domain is KAGVTQTPRYLIKTRGQQVTLSCSPISGHRSVSWYQQTPGQGLQFLFEYFSETQRNKGNFPGRFSGRQFSNSRSEMNVSTLELGDSALYLCASSLASGPAQETQYFGPGTRLLVL.

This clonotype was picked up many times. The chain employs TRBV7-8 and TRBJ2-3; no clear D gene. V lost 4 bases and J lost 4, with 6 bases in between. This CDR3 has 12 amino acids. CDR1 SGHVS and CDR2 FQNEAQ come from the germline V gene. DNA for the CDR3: TGTGCCAGCAGCTCTAGGGCAGATACGCAGTATTTT. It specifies CASSSRADTQYF.

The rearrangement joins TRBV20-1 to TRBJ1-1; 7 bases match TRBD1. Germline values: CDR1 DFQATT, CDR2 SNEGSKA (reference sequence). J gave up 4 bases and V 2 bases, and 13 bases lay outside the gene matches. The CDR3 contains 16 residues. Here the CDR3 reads CSARMGQIKIGTEAFF. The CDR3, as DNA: TGCAGTGCTAGAATGGGACAGATAAAAATTGGCACTGAAGCTTTCTTT.

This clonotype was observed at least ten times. Here the CDR3 reads CSARPSGGNNEQFF. In DNA form, the CDR3 reads TGCAGTGCTAGACCTAGCGGGGGGAATAATGAGCAGTTCTTC. The chain carries TRBV20-1 and TRBJ2-1, with TRBD2 matching over 11 bases. With 2 bases clipped from V and 7 bases from J, the junction kept 4 bases outside the gene matches. CDR3 length: 14 amino acids. Germline V gene sequence: CDR1 DFQATT, CDR2 SNEGSKA (reference sequence).

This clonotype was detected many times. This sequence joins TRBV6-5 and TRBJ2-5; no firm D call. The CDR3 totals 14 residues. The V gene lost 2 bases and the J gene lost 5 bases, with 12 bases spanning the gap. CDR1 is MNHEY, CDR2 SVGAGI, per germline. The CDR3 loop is CASSYSKGWETQYF. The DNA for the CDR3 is TGTGCCAGCAGTTACAGTAAGGGCTGGGAGACCCAGTACTTC.

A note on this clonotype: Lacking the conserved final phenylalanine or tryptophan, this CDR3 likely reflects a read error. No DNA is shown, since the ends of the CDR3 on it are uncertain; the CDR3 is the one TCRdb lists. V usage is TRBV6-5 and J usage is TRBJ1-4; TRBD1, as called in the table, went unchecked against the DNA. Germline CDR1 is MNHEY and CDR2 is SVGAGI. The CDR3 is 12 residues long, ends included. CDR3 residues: CASSDLVGTTSY.

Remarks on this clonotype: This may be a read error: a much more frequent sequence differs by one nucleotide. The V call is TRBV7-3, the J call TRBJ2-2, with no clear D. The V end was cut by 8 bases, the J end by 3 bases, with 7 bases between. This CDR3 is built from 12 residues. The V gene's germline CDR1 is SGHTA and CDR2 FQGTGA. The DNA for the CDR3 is TGTGCCAGCGGAGAGTACACCGGGGAGCTGTTTTTT. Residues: CASGEYTGELFF.

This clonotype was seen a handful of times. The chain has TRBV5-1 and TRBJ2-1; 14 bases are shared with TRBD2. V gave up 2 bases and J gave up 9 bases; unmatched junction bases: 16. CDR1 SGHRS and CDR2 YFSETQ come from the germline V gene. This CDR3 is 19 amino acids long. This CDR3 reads CASSLFGTSGSSNRGEQFF. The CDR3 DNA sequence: TGCGCCAGCAGCTTATTCGGGACTAGCGGGAGTTCTAATCGGGGTGAGCAGTTCTTC.

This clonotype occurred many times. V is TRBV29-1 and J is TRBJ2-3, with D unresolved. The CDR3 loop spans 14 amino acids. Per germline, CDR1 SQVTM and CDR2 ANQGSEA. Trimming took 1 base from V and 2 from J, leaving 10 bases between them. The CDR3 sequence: CSVEGRLSTDTQYF. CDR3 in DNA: TGCAGCGTTGAAGGGAGACTGTCCACAGATACGCAGTATTTT.

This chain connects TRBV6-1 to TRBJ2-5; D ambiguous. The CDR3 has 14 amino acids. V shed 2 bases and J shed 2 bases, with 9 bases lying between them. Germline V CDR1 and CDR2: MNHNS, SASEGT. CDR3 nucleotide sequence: TGTGCCAGCAGTGAATTGGGGTGGCAAGAGACCCAGTACTTC. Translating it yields CASSELGWQETQYF.

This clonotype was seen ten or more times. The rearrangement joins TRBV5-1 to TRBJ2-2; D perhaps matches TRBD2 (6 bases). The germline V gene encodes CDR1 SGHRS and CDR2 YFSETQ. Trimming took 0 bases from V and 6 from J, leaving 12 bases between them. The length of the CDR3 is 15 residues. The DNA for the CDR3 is TGCGCCAGCAGCTTGGATACACCGGGGGCCGGGGAGCTGTTTTTT. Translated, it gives CASSLDTPGAGELFF. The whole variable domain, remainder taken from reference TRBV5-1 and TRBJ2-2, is KAGVTQTPRYLIKTRGQQVTLSCSPISGHRSVSWYQQTPGQGLQFLFEYFSETQRNKGNFPGRFSGRQFSNSRSEMNVSTLELGDSALYLCASSLDTPGAGELFFGEGSRLTVL.